A selection of T cell receptor beta chains follows, all from one sample in a study of cytomegalovirus exposure and HLA in healthy donors. The protocol was immunoSEQ multiplex PCR, while the TCRdb copy is restricted to in-frame clones and leaves out a portion. The table includes 150,000 or so clones, roughly 84% detected once. Material for sequencing was PBMCs. These receptors all come from a human donor in good health. Each CDR3 is given with its conserved first and last residue. The order of the fields is J gene, V gene, D gene, clone size, CDR3 protein, CDR3 DNA. D genes are given only for firm matches. Clone size appears in some rows only: once, few, many, or a class for an expanded clone.

>TRBJ1-5|TRBV18|NA|NA
CASSRDINSNQPQHF
TGTGCCAGCTCAAGGGACATCAATAGCAATCAGCCCCAGCATTTT
>TRBJ2-5|TRBV5-1|NA|NA
CASSLAASTETQYF
TGCGCCAGCAGCTTGGCCGCAAGCACGGAGACCCAGTACTTC
>TRBJ1-1|TRBV5-4|TRBD1|NA
CASSSRTGVNTEAFF
TGTGCCAGCAGCTCTCGGACAGGGGTTAACACTGAAGCTTTCTTT
>TRBJ2-3|TRBV7-9|TRBD2|NA
CASSTGTGGGDTQYF
TGTGCCAGCAGCACCGGAACGGGGGGAGGGGATACGCAGTATTTT
>TRBJ1-5|TRBV19|NA|few
CASSMMGTANQPQHF
TGTGCCAGTAGTATGATGGGTACAGCTAATCAGCCCCAGCATTTT
>TRBJ1-5|TRBV19|TRBD1|once
CASSIIIGQGNQPQHF
TGTGCCAGTAGTATAATCATAGGACAGGGGAATCAGCCCCAGCATTTT
>TRBJ2-7|TRBV5-1|NA|NA
CASSLDGSYEQYF
TGCGCCAGCAGCTTAGACGGGTCCTACGAGCAGTACTTC
>TRBJ1-5|TRBV21-1|NA|few
CASSPRSRPGYQPQHF
TGTGCCAGCAGCCCCCGCTCAAGGCCAGGCTATCAGCCCCAGCATTTT
>TRBJ2-3|TRBV2|NA|NA
CARTVTRLGLSTDTQYF
TGTGCCAGGACGGTGACCAGACTAGGTCTTAGCACAGATACGCAGTATTTT
>TRBJ1-3|TRBV5-6|NA|NA
CASSLVGVGTIYF
TGTGCCAGCAGCTTGGTGGGAGTCGGCACCATATATTTT